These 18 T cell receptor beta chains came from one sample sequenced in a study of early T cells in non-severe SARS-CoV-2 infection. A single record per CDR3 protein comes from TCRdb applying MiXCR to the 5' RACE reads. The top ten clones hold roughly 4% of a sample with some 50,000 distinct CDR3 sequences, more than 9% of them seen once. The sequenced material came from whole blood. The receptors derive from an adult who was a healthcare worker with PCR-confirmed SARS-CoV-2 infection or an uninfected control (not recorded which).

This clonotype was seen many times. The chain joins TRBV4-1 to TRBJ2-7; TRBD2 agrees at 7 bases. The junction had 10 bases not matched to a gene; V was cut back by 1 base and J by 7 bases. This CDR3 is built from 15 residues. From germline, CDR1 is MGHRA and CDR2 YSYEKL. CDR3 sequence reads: CASSQGGTMSGEQYF. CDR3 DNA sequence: TGCGCCAGCAGCCAAGGAGGGACTATGAGCGGGGAGCAGTACTTC.

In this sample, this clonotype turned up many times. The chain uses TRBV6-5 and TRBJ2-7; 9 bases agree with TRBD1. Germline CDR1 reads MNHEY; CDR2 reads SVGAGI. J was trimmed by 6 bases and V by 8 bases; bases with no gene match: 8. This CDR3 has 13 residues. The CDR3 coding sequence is TGTGCCAGCTCCAGGACAGGGGTTCGCGAGCAGTACTTC. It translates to CASSRTGVREQYF.

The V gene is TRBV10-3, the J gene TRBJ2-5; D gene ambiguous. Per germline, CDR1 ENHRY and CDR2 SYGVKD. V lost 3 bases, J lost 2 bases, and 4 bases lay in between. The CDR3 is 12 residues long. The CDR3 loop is CAISDLQETQYF. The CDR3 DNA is TGTGCCATCAGTGACCTACAAGAGACCCAGTACTTC.

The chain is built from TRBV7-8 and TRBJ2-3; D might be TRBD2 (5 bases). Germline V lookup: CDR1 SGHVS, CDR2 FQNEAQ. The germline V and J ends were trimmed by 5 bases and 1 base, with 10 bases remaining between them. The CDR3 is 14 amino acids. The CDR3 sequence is CASSDYGGTDTQYF. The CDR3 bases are TGTGCCAGCAGCGACTACGGGGGCACAGATACGCAGTATTTT.

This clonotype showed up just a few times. The CDR3 DNA is TGTGCCAGCAGCTCCCATGGACAGACAGATACGCAGTATTTT. Protein: CASSSHGQTDTQYF. The chain joins TRBV7-9 to TRBJ2-3; D possibly corresponds to TRBD1 (6 bases). Germline V gene sequence: CDR1 SEHNR, CDR2 FQNEAQ (reference sequence). V was shortened by 4 bases and J by 3 bases, with 11 bases between the two germline ends. The length of the CDR3 is 14 residues.

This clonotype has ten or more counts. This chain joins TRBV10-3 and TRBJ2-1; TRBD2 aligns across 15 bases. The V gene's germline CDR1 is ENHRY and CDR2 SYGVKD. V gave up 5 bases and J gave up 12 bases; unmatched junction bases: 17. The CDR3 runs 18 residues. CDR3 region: CAISSSGGRGLAGGAQFF. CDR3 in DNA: TGTGCCATCAGTTCCTCAGGGGGAAGGGGACTAGCGGGAGGAGCGCAGTTCTTC.

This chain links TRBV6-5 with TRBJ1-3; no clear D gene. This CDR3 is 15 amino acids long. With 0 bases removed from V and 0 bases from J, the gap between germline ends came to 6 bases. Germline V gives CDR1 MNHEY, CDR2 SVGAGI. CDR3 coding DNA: TGTGCCAGCAGTTACTCAAGGGACTCTGGAAACACCATATATTTT. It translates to CASSYSRDSGNTIYF.

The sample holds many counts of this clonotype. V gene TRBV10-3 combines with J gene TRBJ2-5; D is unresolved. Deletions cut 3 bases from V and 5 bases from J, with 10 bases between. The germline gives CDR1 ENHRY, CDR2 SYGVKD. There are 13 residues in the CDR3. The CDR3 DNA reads TGTGCCATCAGTGACGGCAATGAGGAGACCCAGTACTTC. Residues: CAISDGNEETQYF.

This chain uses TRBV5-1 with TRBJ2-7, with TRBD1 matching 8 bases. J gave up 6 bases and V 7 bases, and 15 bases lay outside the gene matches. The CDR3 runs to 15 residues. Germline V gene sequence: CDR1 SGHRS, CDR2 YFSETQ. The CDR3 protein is CASYPPGGQGAEQYF. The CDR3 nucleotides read TGCGCCAGCTACCCCCCGGGCGGACAGGGCGCCGAGCAGTACTTC.

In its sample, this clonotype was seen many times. CDR3 bases: TGTGCCAGCAGCTTAGTACAGGGATCAAATGAGCAGTTCTTC. This translates into CASSLVQGSNEQFF. This chain joins TRBV7-2 and TRBJ2-1; possibly TRBD1 for D (6 bases). The CDR3 is made up of 14 amino acids. V gave up 1 base and J gave up 7 bases, with 11 bases separating them. The germline V gene encodes CDR1 SGHTA and CDR2 FQGNSA.

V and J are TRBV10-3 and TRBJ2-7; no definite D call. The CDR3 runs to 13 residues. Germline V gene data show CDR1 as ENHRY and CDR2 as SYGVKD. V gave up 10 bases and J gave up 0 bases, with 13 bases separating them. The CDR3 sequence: CATNRDNSYEQYF. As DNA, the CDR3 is TGTGCCACTAACCGCGACAACTCCTACGAGCAGTACTTC.

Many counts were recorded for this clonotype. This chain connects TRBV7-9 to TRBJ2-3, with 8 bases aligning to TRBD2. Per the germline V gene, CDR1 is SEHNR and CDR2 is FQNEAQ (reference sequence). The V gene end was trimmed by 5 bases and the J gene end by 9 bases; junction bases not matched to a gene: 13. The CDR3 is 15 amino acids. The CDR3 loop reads CASSPQPGTRVTQYF. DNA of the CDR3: TGTGCCAGCAGCCCCCAGCCCGGGACTAGGGTAACGCAGTATTTT.

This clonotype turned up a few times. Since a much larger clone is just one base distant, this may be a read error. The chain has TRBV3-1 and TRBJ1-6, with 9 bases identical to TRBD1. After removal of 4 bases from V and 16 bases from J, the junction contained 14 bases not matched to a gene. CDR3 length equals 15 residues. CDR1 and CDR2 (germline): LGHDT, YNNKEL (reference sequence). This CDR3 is CASSLSGQGLPSLHF. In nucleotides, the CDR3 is TGTGCCAGCAGCCTGTCGGGACAGGGATTACCCTCGCTCCACTTT.

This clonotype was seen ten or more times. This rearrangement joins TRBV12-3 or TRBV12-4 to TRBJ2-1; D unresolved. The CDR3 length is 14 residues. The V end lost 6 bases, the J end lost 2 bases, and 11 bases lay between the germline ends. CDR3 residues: CASRRRGPYNEQFF. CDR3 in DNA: TGTGCCAGCAGGAGGCGCGGACCCTACAATGAGCAGTTCTTC.

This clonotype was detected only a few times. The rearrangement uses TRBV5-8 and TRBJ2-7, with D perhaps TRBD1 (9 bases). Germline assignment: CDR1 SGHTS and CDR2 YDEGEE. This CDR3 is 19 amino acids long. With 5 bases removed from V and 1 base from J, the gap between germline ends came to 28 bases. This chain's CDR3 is CASRRGGQGPGKRSYEQYF. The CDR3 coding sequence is TGTGCCAGCAGACGGGGGGGACAGGGCCCGGGCAAGAGGTCCTACGAGCAGTACTTC. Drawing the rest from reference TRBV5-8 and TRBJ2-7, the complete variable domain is EAGVTQSPTHLIKTRGQQATLRCSPISGHTSVYWYQQALGLGLQFLLWYDEGEERNRGNFPPRFSGRQFPNYSSELNVNALELEDSALYLCASRRGGQGPGKRSYEQYFGPGTRLTVT.

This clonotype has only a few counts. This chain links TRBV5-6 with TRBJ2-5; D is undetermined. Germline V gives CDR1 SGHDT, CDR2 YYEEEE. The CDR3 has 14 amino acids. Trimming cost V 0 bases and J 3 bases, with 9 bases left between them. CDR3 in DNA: TGTGCCAGCAGCTTGGTAAAAGGAAAAGAGACCCAGTACTTC. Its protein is CASSLVKGKETQYF.

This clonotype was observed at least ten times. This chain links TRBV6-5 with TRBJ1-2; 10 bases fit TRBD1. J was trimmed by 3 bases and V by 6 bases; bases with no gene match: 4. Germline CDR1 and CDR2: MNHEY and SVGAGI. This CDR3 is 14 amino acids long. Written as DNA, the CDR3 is TGTGCCAGCAGGCGACAGGGGGCGGACTATGGCTACACCTTC. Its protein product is CASRRQGADYGYTF.

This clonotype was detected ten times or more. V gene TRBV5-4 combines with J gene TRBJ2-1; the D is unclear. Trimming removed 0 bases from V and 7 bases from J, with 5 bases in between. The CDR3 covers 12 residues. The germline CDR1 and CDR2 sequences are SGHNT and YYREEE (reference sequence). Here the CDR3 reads CASSLDENEQFF. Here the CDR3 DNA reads TGTGCCAGCAGCTTGGACGAGAATGAGCAGTTCTTC. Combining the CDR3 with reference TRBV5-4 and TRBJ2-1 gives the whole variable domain ETGVTQSPTHLIKTRGQQVTLRCSSQSGHNTVSWYQQALGQGPQFIFQYYREEENGRGNFPPRFSGLQFPNYSSELNVNALELDDSALYLCASSLDENEQFFGPGTRLTVL.